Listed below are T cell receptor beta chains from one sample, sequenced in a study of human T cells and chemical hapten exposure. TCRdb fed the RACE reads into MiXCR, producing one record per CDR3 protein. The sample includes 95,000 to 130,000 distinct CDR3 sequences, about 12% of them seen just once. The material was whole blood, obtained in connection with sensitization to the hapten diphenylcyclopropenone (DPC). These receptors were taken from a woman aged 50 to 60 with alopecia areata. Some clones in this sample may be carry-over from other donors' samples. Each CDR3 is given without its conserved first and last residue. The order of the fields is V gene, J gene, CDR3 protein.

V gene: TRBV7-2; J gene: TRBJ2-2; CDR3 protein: ASSLEYRTGELF
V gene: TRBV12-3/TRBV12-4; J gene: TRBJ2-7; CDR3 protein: ASSEGGLPMYEQY
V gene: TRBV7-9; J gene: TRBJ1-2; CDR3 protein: ASSLPGTGGEGGYT
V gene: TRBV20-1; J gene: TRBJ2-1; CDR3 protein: SAPAQPQEGNEQF
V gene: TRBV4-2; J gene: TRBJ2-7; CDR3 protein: ASSQDKASATYEQY
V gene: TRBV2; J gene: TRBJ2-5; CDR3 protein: ASSEAGTGKETQY
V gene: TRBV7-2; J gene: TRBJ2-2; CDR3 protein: ASSGRLGGGHANTGELF
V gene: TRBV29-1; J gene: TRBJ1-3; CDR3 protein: SVERGGNTIY
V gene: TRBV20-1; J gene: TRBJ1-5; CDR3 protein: SAREGARQPQH
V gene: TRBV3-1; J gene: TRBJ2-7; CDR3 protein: ASSQDLWGFYEQY
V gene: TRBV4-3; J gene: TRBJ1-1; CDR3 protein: ASSQDRDTEAF
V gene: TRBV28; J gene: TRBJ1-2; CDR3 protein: ASSEQGSSGYT
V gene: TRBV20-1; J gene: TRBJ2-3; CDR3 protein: SASRGTQY
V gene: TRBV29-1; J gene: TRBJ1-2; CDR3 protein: SVVTGTGNNGYT
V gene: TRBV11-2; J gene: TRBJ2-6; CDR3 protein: ASSSVGEGGANVLT
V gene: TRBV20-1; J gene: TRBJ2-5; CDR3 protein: SAREWGGETQY
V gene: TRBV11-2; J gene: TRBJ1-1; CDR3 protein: ASSLVQGAEAF
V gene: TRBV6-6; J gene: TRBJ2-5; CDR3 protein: ASSSQRETQY
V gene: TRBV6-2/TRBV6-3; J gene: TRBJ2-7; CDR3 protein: ASTSGTSYEQY